These T cell receptor beta chains were read from a single sample in a study of blood T cell repertoires in COVID-19. Here immunoSEQ multiplex PCR was the method, and the copy in TCRdb shows in-frame clones only, minus some. Of roughly 390,000 clones in the sample, approximately 87% were seen once. Sequenced sample: peripheral blood. Source of these receptors: a woman in her thirties with COVID-19, enrolled during active disease. Both conserved end residues are part of each CDR3. D genes are given only for firm matches. The size field is filled for only some rows; it gives once, few, many or a size class.

J gene,D gene,V gene,clone size,CDR3 DNA,CDR3 protein
TRBJ2-2,-,TRBV28,-,TGTGCCAGCACTCCCGGGACTCAGAACACCGGGGAGCTGTTTTTT,CASTPGTQNTGELFF
TRBJ2-2,TRBD2,TRBV2,-,TGTGCCAGCAGTGGACTAGCGGAAAACACCGGGGAGCTGTTTTTT,CASSGLAENTGELFF
TRBJ2-1,-,TRBV7-3,-,TGTGCCAGCAGCTTATTAGTGGGATCGGGGAATGAGCAGTTCTTC,CASSLLVGSGNEQFF
TRBJ1-2,-,TRBV5-4,-,TGTGCCAGCAGCCCGACAGAGGCTTTAGGCTATGGCTACACCTTC,CASSPTEALGYGYTF
TRBJ1-3,-,TRBV9,-,TGTGCCAGCAGCGTAGGGGCAGGGTTGAAGAACACCATATATTTT,CASSVGAGLKNTIYF
TRBJ2-1,TRBD2,TRBV30,few,TGTGCCTGGAGTGTCCTAGCGGGAGTCTACAATGAGCAGTTCTTC,CAWSVLAGVYNEQFF
TRBJ2-2,-,TRBV9,-,TGTGCCAGCAGCGTAGCCCTCACCGGGGAGCTGTTTTTT,CASSVALTGELFF
TRBJ2-1,TRBD2,TRBV3-1/TRBV3-2,-,TGTGCCAGCAGCCTCTCAGCGGGAGGTCCCAATGAGCAGTTCTTC,CASSLSAGGPNEQFF
TRBJ2-7,-,TRBV3-1/TRBV3-2,-,TGTGCCAGCAGCCTAAGAGGCTCTTACTACGAGCAGTACTTC,CASSLRGSYYEQYF
TRBJ2-3,-,TRBV6-4,-,TGTGCCAGCAGTGACTCCGGGGGCACAGATACGCAGTATTTT,CASSDSGGTDTQYF
TRBJ2-7,-,TRBV6-5,few,TGTGCCAGCAGTTACGTCTCGGGAGATGGCGAGCAGTACTTC,CASSYVSGDGEQYF
TRBJ2-5,-,TRBV7-2,-,TGTGCCAGCAGCTCGACAGTGGGCGAGACCCAGTACTTC,CASSSTVGETQYF
TRBJ2-7,-,TRBV7-9,-,TGTGCCAGCAGCTTAGTAGATCTTACCTACGAGCAGTACTTC,CASSLVDLTYEQYF
TRBJ2-1,TRBD2,TRBV6-4,-,TGTGCCAGCAGTCGCCGGACTAGCGGTTACAATGAGCAGTTCTTC,CASSRRTSGYNEQFF
TRBJ2-1,TRBD2,TRBV9,-,TGTGCCAGCAGCTTCCGGGACTACGGTTACAATGAGCAGTTCTTC,CASSFRDYGYNEQFF
TRBJ1-2,-,TRBV30,-,TGTGCCTGGAGTGGGGGAGTAAACTATGGCTACACCTTC,CAWSGGVNYGYTF
TRBJ2-1,TRBD2,TRBV10-1,-,TGCGCCAGCAGCCTAGCGGGCTACAATGAGCAGTTCTTC,CASSLAGYNEQFF
TRBJ2-3,TRBD2,TRBV19,-,TGTGCCAGTAGTCCGGGGACTAGCCCTGTGGCGCAGTATTTT,CASSPGTSPVAQYF
TRBJ2-1,TRBD2,TRBV6-4,once,TGTGCCAGCAAGGAGCTAGCGGGAGGCCCAAATGAGCAGTTCTTC,CASKELAGGPNEQFF
TRBJ1-5,-,TRBV19,-,TGTGCCAGTAGCTACGGACAGATCAATCAGCCCCAGCATTTT,CASSYGQINQPQHF
TRBJ1-4,-,TRBV9,-,TGTGCCAGCAGCGCCCGGGGGGCTGTGGAAAAACTGTTTTTT,CASSARGAVEKLFF
TRBJ1-5,-,TRBV12-2,-,TGTGCAAGTCGCTTAGGGAGGGGTAACAAGTATAGCAATCAGCCCCAGCATTTT,CASRLGRGNKYSNQPQHF
TRBJ2-2,-,TRBV9,many,TGTGCCAGCAGCCCTACTTCCGCGGATGGGACCGGGGAGCTGTTTTTT,CASSPTSADGTGELFF
TRBJ2-1,TRBD1,TRBV24-1,-,TGTGCCACCAGTGATCCGGGGACAGTAAATGAGCAGTTCTTC,CATSDPGTVNEQFF
TRBJ2-3,TRBD2,TRBV7-2,-,TGTGCCAGCAGCACGGGACTAGCGGGAGCTGGAGATACGCAGTATTTT,CASSTGLAGAGDTQYF
TRBJ2-1,TRBD1,TRBV10-3,-,TGTGCCATCAGTGAACGAGAACAGGGGGCGAATGAGCAGTTCTTC,CAISEREQGANEQFF
TRBJ1-5,TRBD1,TRBV19,-,TGTGCCAGTGCCCGATCGGGGACAGGGGTCCGTCAGCCCCAGCATTTT,CASARSGTGVRQPQHF
TRBJ1-1,TRBD1,TRBV6-6,once,TGTGCCAGCAGTTCCCAGGACAGGGCTCCCTTTGAAGCTTTCTTT,CASSSQDRAPFEAFF
TRBJ1-2,TRBD1,TRBV19,few,TGTGCCAGTAGTACCGACAGGGCCATAGCTAACTATGGCTACACCTTC,CASSTDRAIANYGYTF
TRBJ2-2,-,TRBV25-1,few,TGTGCCAGCAGTGAAGCTCGGGATCAGAACACCGGGGAGCTGTTTTTT,CASSEARDQNTGELFF
TRBJ2-5,TRBD1,TRBV3-1/TRBV3-2,-,TGTGCCAGCAGCCCCAGGGACAGGGGGGAGACCCAGTACTTC,CASSPRDRGETQYF
TRBJ2-1,TRBD2,TRBV6-5,-,TGTGCCAGTAAGCGGGAGGCCGACCTGAGGCAGTTCTTC,CASKREADLRQFF
TRBJ2-1,TRBD1,TRBV5-1,-,TGCGCCAGCAGCTTGGCAGGGGGTGGGATGTATGAGCAGTTCTTC,CASSLAGGGMYEQFF
TRBJ2-2,-,TRBV3-1/TRBV3-2,-,TGTGCCAGCGGTCAATGGGCTACCACCGGGGAGCTGTTTTTT,CASGQWATTGELFF
TRBJ2-7,-,TRBV5-6,-,TGTGCCAGCAGCTTGAAGGCCGGGGTCTCCTACGAGCAGTACTTC,CASSLKAGVSYEQYF
TRBJ2-7,TRBD1,TRBV28,-,TGTGCCAGCAGTTTCCGGGACAGGATAATCTACGAGCAGTACTTC,CASSFRDRIIYEQYF
TRBJ2-5,TRBD2,TRBV7-2,-,TGTGCCAGCAGCTTGGGGGGGACGCAAGAGACCCAGTACTTC,CASSLGGTQETQYF
TRBJ1-2,-,TRBV5-1,once,TGCGCCAGCAGCTTGGGCGGGGGCGACTATGGCTACACCTTC,CASSLGGGDYGYTF
TRBJ2-7,TRBD2,TRBV7-8,-,TGTGCCAGCAGCTTAGCGCCCGGACTAGCGCCGTACGAGCAGTACTTC,CASSLAPGLAPYEQYF
TRBJ2-1,-,TRBV9,-,TGTGCCAGCAGCGTAGGCGGCGGCAGCAGCTCCTACAATGAGCAGTTCTTC,CASSVGGGSSSYNEQFF
TRBJ2-7,TRBD1,TRBV2,-,TGTGCCAGCAGTCCGACAGGGTACGAGCAGTACTTC,CASSPTGYEQYF